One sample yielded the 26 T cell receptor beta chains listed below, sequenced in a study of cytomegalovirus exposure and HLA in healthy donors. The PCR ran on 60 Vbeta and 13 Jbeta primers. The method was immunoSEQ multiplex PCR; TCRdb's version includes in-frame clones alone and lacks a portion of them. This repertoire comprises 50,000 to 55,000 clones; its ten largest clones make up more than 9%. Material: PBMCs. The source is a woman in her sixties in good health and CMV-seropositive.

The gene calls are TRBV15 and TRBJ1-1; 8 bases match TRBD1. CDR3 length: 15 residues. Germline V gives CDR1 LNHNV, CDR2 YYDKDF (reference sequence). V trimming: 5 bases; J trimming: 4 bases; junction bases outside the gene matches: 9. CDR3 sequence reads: CATSGGQGYSTEAFF. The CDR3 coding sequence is TGTGCCACCAGCGGAGGACAGGGCTATAGCACTGAAGCTTTCTTT.

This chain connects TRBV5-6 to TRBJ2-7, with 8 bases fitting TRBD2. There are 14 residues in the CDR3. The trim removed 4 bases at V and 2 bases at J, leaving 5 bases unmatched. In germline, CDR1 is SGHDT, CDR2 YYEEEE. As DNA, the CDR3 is TGTGCCAGCAGCACTAAGCGGGGGCCCTACGAGCAGTACTTC. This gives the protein CASSTKRGPYEQYF. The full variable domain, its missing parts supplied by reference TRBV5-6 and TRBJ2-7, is DAGVTQSPTHLIKTRGQQVTLRCSPKSGHDTVSWYQQALGQGPQFIFQYYEEEERQRGNFPDRFSGHQFPNYSSELNVNALLLGDSALYLCASSTKRGPYEQYFGPGTRLTVT.

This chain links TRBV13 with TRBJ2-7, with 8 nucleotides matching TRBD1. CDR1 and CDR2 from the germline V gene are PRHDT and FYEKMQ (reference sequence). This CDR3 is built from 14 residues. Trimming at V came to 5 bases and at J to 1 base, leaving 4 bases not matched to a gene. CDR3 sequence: CASSQRDRSYEQYF. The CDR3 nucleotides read TGTGCCAGCAGCCAGAGGGACAGGTCCTACGAGCAGTACTTC. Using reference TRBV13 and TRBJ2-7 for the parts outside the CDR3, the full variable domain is AAGVIQSPRHLIKEKRETATLKCYPIPRHDTVYWYQQGPGQDPQFLISFYEKMQSDKGSIPDRFSAQQFSDYHSELNMSSLELGDSALYFCASSQRDRSYEQYFGPGTRLTVT.

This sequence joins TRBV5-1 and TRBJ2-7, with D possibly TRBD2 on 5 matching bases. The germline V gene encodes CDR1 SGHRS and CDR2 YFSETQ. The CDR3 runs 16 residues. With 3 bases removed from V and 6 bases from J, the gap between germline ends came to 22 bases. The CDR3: CASSSLAGRLDLEQYF. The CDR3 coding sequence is TGCGCCAGCAGCTCCCTAGCCGGGCGGTTAGACCTCGAGCAGTACTTC. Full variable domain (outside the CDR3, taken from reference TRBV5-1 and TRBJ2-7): KAGVTQTPRYLIKTRGQQVTLSCSPISGHRSVSWYQQTPGQGLQFLFEYFSETQRNKGNFPGRFSGRQFSNSRSEMNVSTLELGDSALYLCASSSLAGRLDLEQYFGPGTRLTVT.

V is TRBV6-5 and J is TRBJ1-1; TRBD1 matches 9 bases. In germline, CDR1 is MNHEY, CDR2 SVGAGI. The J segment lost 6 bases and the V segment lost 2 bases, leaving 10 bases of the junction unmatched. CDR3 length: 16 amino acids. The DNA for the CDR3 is TGTGCCAGCAGTTACGAACAGGGGGCCCCCAGGGCTGAAGCTTTCTTT. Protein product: CASSYEQGAPRAEAFF.

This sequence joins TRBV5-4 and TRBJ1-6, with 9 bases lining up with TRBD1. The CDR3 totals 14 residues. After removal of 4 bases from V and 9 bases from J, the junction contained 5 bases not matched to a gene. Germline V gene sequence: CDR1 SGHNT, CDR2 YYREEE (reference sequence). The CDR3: CASSRDRETSPLHF. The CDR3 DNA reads TGTGCCAGCAGCCGGGACAGGGAGACTTCACCCCTCCACTTT.

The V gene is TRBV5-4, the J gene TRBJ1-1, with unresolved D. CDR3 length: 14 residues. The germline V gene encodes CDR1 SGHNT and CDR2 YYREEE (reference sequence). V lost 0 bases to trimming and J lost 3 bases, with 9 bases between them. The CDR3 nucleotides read TGTGCCAGCAGCTTGGGCTCTTCGGACACTGAAGCTTTCTTT. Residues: CASSLGSSDTEAFF.

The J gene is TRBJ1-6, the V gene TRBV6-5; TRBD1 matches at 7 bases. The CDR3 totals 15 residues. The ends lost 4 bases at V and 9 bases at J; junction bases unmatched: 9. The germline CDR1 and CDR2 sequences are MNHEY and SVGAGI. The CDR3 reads CASSSVRDRGSPLHF. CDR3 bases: TGTGCCAGCAGTTCCGTCCGGGACAGAGGTTCACCCCTCCACTTT.

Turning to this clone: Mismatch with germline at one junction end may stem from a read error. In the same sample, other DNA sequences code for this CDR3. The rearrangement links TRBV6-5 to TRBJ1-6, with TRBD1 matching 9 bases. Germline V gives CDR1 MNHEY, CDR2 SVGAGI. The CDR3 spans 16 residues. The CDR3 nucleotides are TGTGCCAGCAGTTACATCCCGGGACAGGGTAATTCACCCCTACACTTT. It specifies CASSYIPGQGNSPLHF.

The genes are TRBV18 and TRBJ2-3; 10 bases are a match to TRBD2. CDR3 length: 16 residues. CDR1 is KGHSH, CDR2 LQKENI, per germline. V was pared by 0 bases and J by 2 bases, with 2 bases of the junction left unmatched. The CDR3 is CASSPPGLAATDTQYF. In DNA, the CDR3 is TGTGCCAGCTCACCACCAGGACTAGCGGCCACAGATACGCAGTATTTT.

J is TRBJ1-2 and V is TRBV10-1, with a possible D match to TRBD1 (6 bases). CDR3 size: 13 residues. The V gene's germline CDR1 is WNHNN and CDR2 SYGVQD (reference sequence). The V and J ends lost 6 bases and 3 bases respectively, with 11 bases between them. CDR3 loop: CASSPGHYYGYTF. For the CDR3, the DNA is TGCGCCAGCAGCCCGGGACACTACTATGGCTACACCTTC.

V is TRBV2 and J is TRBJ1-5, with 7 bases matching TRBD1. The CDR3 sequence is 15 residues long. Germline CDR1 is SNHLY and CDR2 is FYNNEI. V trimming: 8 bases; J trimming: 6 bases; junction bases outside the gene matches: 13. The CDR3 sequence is CASVRDRPSGQPQHF. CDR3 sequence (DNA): TGTGCCAGCGTTCGGGACAGACCTTCCGGTCAGCCCCAGCATTTT. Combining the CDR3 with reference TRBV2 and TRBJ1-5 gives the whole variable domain EPEVTQTPSHQVTQMGQEVILRCVPISNHLYFYWYRQILGQKVEFLVSFYNNEISEKSEIFDDQFSVERPDGSNFTLKIRSTKLEDSAMYFCASVRDRPSGQPQHFGDGTRLSIL.

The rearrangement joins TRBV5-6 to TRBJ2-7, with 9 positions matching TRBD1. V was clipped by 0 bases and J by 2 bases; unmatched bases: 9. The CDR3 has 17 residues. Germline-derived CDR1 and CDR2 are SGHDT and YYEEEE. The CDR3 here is CASSLVEGTGLPYEQYF. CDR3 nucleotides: TGTGCCAGCAGCTTGGTTGAAGGGACAGGGTTACCCTACGAGCAGTACTTC.

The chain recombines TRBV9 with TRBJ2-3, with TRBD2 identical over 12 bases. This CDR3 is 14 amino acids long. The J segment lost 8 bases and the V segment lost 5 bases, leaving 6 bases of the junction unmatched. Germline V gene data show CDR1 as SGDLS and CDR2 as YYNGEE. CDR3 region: CASSGLAGPGTQYF. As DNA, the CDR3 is TGTGCCAGCAGTGGACTAGCGGGACCCGGTACGCAGTATTTT. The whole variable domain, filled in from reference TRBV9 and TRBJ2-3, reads DSGVTQTPKHLITATGQRVTLRCSPRSGDLSVYWYQQSLDQGLQFLIQYYNGEERAKGNILERFSAQQFPDLHSELNLSSLELGDSALYFCASSGLAGPGTQYFGPGTRLTVL.

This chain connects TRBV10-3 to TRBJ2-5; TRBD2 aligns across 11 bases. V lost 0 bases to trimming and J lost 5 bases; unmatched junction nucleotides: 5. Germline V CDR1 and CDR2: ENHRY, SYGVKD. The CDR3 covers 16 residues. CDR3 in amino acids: CAISESRGLAVETQYF. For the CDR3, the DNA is TGTGCCATCAGTGAGTCGAGGGGACTAGCGGTGGAGACCCAGTACTTC.

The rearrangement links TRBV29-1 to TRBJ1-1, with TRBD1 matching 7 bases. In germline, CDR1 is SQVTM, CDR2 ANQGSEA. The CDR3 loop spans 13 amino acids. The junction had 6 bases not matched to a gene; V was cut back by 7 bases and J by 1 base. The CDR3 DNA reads TGCAGCGCCCGACAGGGTTCGAACACTGAAGCTTTCTTT. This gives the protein CSARQGSNTEAFF. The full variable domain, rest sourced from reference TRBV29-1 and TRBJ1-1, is SAVISQKPSRDICQRGTSLTIQCQVDSQVTMMFWYRQQPGQSLTLIATANQGSEATYESGFVIDKFPISRPNLTFSTLTVSNMSPEDSSIYLCSARQGSNTEAFFGQGTRLTVV.

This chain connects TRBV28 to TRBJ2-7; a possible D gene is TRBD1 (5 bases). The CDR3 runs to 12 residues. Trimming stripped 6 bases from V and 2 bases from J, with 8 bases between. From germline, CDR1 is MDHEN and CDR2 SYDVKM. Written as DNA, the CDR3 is TGTGCCAGCAGACTACAGGCCTACGAGCAGTACTTC. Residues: CASRLQAYEQYF.

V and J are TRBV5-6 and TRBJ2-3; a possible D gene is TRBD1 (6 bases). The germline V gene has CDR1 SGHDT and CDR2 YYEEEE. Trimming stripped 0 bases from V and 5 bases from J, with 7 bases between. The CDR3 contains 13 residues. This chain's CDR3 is CASSLEQGDTQYF. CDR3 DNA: TGTGCCAGCAGCTTGGAACAGGGAGATACGCAGTATTTT.

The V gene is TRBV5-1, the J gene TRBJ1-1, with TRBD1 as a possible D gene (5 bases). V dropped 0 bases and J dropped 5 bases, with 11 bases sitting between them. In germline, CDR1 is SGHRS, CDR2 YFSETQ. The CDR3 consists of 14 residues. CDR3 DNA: TGCGCCAGCAGCTTGGACAGGTTAACGACTGAAGCTTTCTTT. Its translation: CASSLDRLTTEAFF.

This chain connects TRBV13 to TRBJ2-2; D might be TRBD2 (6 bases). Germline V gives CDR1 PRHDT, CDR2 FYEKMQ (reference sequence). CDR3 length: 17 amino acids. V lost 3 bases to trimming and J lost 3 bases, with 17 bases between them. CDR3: CASSFPGRGLDTGELFF. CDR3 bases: TGTGCCAGCAGCTTTCCGGGACGGGGACTTGACACCGGGGAGCTGTTTTTT.

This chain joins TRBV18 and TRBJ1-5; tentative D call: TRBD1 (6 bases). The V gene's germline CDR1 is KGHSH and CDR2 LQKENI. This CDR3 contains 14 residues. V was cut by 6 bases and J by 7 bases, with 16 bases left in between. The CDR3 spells CASSPQGLGQPQHF. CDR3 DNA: TGTGCCAGCTCGCCCCAGGGGTTAGGGCAGCCCCAGCATTTT.

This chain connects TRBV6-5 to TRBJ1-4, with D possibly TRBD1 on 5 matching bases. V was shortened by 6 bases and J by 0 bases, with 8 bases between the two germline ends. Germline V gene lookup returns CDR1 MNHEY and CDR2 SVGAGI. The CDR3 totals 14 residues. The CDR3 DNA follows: TGTGCCAGCAGACCGACAGCAACTAATGAAAAACTGTTTTTT. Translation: CASRPTATNEKLFF.

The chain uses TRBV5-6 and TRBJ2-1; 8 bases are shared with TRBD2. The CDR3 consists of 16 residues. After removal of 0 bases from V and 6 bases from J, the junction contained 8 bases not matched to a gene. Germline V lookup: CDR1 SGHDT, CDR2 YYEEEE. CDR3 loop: CASSLARSGEGNEQFF. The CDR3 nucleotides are TGTGCCAGCAGCTTGGCCCGTAGCGGGGAGGGCAATGAGCAGTTCTTC.

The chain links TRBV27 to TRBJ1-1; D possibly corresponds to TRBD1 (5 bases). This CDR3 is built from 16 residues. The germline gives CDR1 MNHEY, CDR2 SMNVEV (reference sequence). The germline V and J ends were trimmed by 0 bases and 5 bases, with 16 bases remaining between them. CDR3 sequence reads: CASSLSKQAAGTEAFF. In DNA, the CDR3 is TGTGCCAGCAGTTTATCCAAACAGGCTGCGGGGACTGAAGCTTTCTTT.

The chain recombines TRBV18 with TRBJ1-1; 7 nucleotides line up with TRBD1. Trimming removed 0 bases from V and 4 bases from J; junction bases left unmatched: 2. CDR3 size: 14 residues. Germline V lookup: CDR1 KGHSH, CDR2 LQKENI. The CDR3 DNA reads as TGTGCCAGCTCACCACCGGGACAGTTCACTGAAGCTTTCTTT. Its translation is CASSPPGQFTEAFF.

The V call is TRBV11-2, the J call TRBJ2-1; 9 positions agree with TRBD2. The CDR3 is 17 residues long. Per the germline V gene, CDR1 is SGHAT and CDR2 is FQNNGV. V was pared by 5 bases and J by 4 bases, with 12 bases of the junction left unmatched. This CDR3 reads CASSAPLLAGLYNEQFF. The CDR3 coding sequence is TGTGCCAGCAGCGCTCCCCTTCTAGCGGGGTTATACAATGAGCAGTTCTTC.